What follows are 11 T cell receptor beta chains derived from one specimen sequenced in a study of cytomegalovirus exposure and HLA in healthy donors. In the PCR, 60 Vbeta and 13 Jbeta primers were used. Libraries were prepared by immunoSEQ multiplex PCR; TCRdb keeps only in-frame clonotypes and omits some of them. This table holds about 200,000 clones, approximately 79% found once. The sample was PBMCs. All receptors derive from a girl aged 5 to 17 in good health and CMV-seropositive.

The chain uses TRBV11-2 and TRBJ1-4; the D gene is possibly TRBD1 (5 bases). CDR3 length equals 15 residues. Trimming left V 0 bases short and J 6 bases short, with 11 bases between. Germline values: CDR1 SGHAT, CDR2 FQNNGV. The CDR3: CASSLDRVEDEKLFF. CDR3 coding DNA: TGTGCCAGCAGCTTAGACAGGGTTGAGGATGAAAAACTGTTTTTT.

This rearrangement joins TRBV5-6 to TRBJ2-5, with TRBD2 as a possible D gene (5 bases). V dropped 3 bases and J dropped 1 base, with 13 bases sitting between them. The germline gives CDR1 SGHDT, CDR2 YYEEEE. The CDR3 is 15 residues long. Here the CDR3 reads CASSSRVQVQETQYF. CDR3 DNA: TGTGCCAGCAGCTCGAGGGTGCAGGTCCAAGAGACCCAGTACTTC.

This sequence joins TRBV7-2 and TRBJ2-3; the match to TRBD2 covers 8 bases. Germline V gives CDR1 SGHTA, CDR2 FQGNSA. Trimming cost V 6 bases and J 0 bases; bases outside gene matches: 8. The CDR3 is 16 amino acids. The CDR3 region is CASSLAGGPSTDTQYF. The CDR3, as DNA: TGTGCCAGCAGTTTGGCGGGGGGCCCCAGCACAGATACGCAGTATTTT.

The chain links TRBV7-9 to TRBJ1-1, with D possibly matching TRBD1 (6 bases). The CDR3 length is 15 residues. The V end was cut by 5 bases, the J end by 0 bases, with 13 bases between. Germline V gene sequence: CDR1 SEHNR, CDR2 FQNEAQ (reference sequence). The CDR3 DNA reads TGTGCCAGCAGCCCCTACCGGGACATGAACACTGAAGCTTTCTTT. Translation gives CASSPYRDMNTEAFF.

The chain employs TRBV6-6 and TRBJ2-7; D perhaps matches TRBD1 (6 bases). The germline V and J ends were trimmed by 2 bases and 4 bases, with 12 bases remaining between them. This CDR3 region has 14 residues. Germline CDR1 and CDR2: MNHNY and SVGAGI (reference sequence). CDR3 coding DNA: TGTGCCAGCAGTTACCTGCCCCAGGGGTACGAGCAGTACTTC. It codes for CASSYLPQGYEQYF.

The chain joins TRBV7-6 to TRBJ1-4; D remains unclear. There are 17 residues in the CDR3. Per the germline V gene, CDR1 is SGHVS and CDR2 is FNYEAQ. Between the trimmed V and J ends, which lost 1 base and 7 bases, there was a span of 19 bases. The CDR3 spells CASSLVGGGPQSEKLFF. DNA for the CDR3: TGTGCCAGCAGCTTAGTCGGCGGAGGGCCGCAAAGTGAAAAACTGTTTTTT.

CDR3 coding DNA: TGTGCCAGCAGCATGGGAGGGGGGGGCGCGTATCAGCCCCAGCATTTT. It translates to CASSMGGGGAYQPQHF. This sequence joins TRBV5-6 and TRBJ1-5; maybe TRBD1 (6 bases). V lost 4 bases and J 5 bases, leaving 19 bases between the germline ends. The CDR3 consists of 16 residues. Germline CDR1 SGHDT, CDR2 YYEEEE. Variable domain in full (rest from reference TRBV5-6 and TRBJ1-5): DAGVTQSPTHLIKTRGQQVTLRCSPKSGHDTVSWYQQALGQGPQFIFQYYEEEERQRGNFPDRFSGHQFPNYSSELNVNALLLGDSALYLCASSMGGGGAYQPQHFGDGTRLSIL.

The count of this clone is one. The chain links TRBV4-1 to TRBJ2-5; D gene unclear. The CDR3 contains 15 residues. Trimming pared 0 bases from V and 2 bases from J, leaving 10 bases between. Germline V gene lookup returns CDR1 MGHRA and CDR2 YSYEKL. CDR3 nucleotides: TGCGCCAGCAGCCAAGAAAGAGGAACACAAGAGACCCAGTACTTC. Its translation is CASSQERGTQETQYF.

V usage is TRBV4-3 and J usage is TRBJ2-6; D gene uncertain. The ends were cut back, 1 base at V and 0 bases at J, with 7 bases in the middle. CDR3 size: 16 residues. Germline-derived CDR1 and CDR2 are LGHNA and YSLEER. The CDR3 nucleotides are TGCGCCAGCAGCCAAGTTGGCATCTCTGGGGCCAACGTCCTGACTTTC. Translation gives CASSQVGISGANVLTF.

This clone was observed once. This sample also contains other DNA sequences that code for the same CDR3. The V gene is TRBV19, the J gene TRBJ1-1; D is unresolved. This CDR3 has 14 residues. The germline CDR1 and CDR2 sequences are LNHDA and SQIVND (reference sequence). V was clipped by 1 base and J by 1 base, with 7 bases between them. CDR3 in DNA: TGTGCCAGTAGTATAGGGGCAGGGAACACTGAAGCTTTCTTT. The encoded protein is CASSIGAGNTEAFF.

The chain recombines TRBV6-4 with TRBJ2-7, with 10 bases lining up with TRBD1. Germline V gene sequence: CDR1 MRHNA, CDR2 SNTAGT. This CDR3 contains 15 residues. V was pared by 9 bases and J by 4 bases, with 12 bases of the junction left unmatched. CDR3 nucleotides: TGTGCCAGTTCCAAGCAGGGGGACAGGGGTTACGAGCAGTACTTC. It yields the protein CASSKQGDRGYEQYF.